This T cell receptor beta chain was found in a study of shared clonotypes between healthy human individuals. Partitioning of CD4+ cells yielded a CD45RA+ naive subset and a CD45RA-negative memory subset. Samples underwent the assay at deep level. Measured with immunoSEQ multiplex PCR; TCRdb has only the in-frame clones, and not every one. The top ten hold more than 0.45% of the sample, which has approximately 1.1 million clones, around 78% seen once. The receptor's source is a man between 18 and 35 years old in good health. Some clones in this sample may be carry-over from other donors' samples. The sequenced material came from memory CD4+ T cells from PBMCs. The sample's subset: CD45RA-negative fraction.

The CDR3: CATRLAGGNEQFF. The CDR3 DNA follows: TGTGCCACAAGACTAGCGGGGGGCAATGAGCAGTTCTTC. The rearrangement uses TRBV27 and TRBJ2-1, with 13 bases matching TRBD2. The CDR3 is 13 residues long. Germline-derived CDR1 and CDR2 are MNHEY and SMNVEV (reference sequence). V lost 10 bases to trimming and J lost 6 bases; unmatched junction nucleotides: 3.